This is a list of T cell receptor beta chains from one sample in a study of blood T cell repertoires in COVID-19. Generated by immunoSEQ multiplex PCR, the TCRdb table keeps only in-frame clones and is missing some. Here the sample spans 100,000 to 150,000 clones, roughly four fifths being singletons. Material: peripheral blood. These receptors were taken from a man aged 35-49 years with active or convalescent COVID-19. Each CDR3 is given with its conserved first and last residue. A D gene is named only where the DNA matches it firmly. Where a row states a size, it is once, few, many or the class of an expanded clone; other rows omit it.

TRBV27	-	TRBD1	TRBJ2-7	CASSVGTGGYDEQYF	TGTGCCAGCAGTGTTGGGACAGGCGGCTATGACGAGCAGTACTTC
TRBV7-3	-	-	TRBJ2-3	CASSLGAVSDTQYF	TGTGCCAGCAGCTTAGGAGCAGTGTCAGATACGCAGTATTTT
TRBV21-1	-	-	TRBJ2-2	CASSIREPWYTGELFF	TGTGCCAGCAGCATCAGGGAACCCTGGTACACCGGGGAGCTGTTTTTT
TRBV7-3	-	-	TRBJ1-1	CASSLQENTEAFF	TGTGCCAGCAGCTTACAGGAGAACACTGAAGCTTTCTTT
TRBV7-2	-	TRBD1	TRBJ1-2	CASSLRQGGGYTF	TGTGCCAGCAGCTTAAGACAGGGAGGCGGCTACACCTTC
TRBV29-1	-	TRBD1	TRBJ2-7	CSVELVTGGFYEQYF	TGCAGCGTTGAATTAGTAACAGGGGGGTTTTACGAGCAGTACTTC
TRBV5-1	-	TRBD2	TRBJ2-7	CASRRSGGALDEQYF	TGCGCCAGCAGGAGGAGCGGGGGGGCACTAGACGAGCAGTACTTC
TRBV20-1	-	TRBD1	TRBJ1-6	CSASSATGGNSPLHF	TGCAGTGCTAGTTCCGCGACAGGGGGGAATTCACCCCTCCACTTT
TRBV24-1	-	TRBD1	TRBJ2-2	CATSGTGRTGELFF	TGTGCCACCAGTGGGACAGGGCGGACCGGGGAGCTGTTTTTT
TRBV27	-	TRBD1	TRBJ2-1	CASSLGQASEQFF	TGTGCCAGCAGTTTGGGACAGGCGAGTGAGCAGTTCTTC
TRBV7-6	-	-	TRBJ1-3	CASSPGQRLNSGNTIYF	TGTGCCAGCAGCCCCGGACAGCGGCTGAACTCTGGAAACACCATATATTTT
TRBV5-4	-	TRBD1	TRBJ2-3	CASAPGTGGDTQYF	TGTGCCAGCGCCCCTGGGACAGGCGGGGATACGCAGTATTTT
TRBV4-2	once	-	TRBJ2-3	CASSQRNGETDTQYF	TGTGCCAGCAGCCAGCGAAACGGAGAAACAGATACGCAGTATTTT
TRBV9	few	-	TRBJ1-6	CASSVDHPSSPLHF	TGTGCCAGCAGCGTAGATCACCCTAGTTCACCCCTCCACTTT
TRBV9	-	TRBD1	TRBJ1-1	CASSEGGRNTEAFF	TGTGCCAGCAGCGAAGGGGGCAGGAACACTGAAGCTTTCTTT
TRBV19	few	-	TRBJ2-1	CASSIRTLSSSYNEQFF	TGTGCCAGTAGTATCCGGACACTCTCTTCCTCCTACAATGAGCAGTTCTTC
TRBV19	-	TRBD1	TRBJ1-5	CASSKDRELSNQPQHF	TGTGCCAGTAGTAAGGACAGGGAACTGAGCAATCAGCCCCAGCATTTT
TRBV4-2	-	-	TRBJ2-5	CASSQEGQGETQYF	TGTGCCAGCAGCCAAGAGGGTCAGGGTGAGACCCAGTACTTC
TRBV18	-	-	TRBJ1-1	CASSPRKEPNTEAFF	TGTGCCAGCTCACCTCGCAAAGAGCCGAACACTGAAGCTTTCTTT
TRBV6-2/TRBV6-3	few	TRBD1	TRBJ2-4	CASSDVTGVVNIQYF	TGTGCCAGCAGCGACGTTACAGGGGTGGTGAACATTCAGTACTTC
TRBV4-1	-	TRBD2	TRBJ2-4	CASSPHSGLAGGSKNIQYF	TGCGCCAGCAGCCCTCACTCGGGACTAGCGGGGGGGTCTAAAAACATTCAGTACTTC
TRBV6-5	-	TRBD1	TRBJ1-2	CASSPDRAANYGYTF	TGTGCCAGCAGTCCCGACAGGGCGGCTAACTATGGCTACACCTTC
TRBV7-9	-	-	TRBJ2-5	CASSTGQSSGPAETQYF	TGTGCCAGCAGCACAGGACAGTCCTCCGGTCCTGCGGAGACCCAGTACTTC
TRBV12-5	-	TRBD1	TRBJ1-1	CASGRQGMNTEAFF	TGTGCTAGTGGGCGACAGGGGATGAACACTGAAGCTTTCTTT
TRBV7-9	-	-	TRBJ2-5	CASSFQWPQETQYF	TGTGCCAGCAGCTTTCAGTGGCCTCAAGAGACCCAGTACTTC
TRBV18	-	-	TRBJ2-7	CASTTDMSVEQYF	TGTGCCAGCACCACGGACATGTCGGTCGAGCAGTACTTC
TRBV10-3	once	TRBD2	TRBJ2-3	CAIKTSGSTDTQYF	TGTGCCATCAAGACTAGCGGTAGCACAGATACGCAGTATTTT
TRBV7-2	few	TRBD2	TRBJ2-3	CASSLGVTSFTDTQYF	TGTGCCAGCAGCTTAGGCGTGACTAGCTTCACAGATACGCAGTATTTT
TRBV10-3	-	-	TRBJ2-1	CAISEALYSQYNEQFF	TGTGCCATCAGTGAGGCTTTATACAGTCAATACAATGAGCAGTTCTTC
TRBV10-3	-	-	TRBJ1-1	CAISKPGLNMNTEAFF	TGTGCCATCAGCAAACCGGGACTGAACATGAACACTGAAGCTTTCTTT
TRBV7-2	-	TRBD1	TRBJ1-2	CASRAVGQANYGYTF	TGTGCCAGCAGAGCCGTAGGACAGGCGAACTATGGCTACACCTTC
TRBV9	few	-	TRBJ2-7	CASSVEQGGYEQYF	TGTGCCAGCAGCGTAGAGCAGGGCGGCTACGAGCAGTACTTC
TRBV7-8	-	-	TRBJ1-1	CASSRQSNTEAFF	TGTGCCAGCAGCCGACAGTCAAACACTGAAGCTTTCTTT